These T cell receptor beta chains were read from a single sample in a study of T cells after yellow fever vaccination. TCRdb recomputed calls from the 5' RACE reads with MiXCR, one row per CDR3 protein. The data show 280,000 or so distinct CDR3 sequences, 8.7% seen once. This sample comprised CD4+ T cells sorted from PBMCs, obtained 5 days after the yellow fever booster vaccination. These receptors were obtained from a man between 18 and 29 years old who received the YFV17D yellow fever vaccine. CDR3s include the opening cysteine and the closing phenylalanine or tryptophan. A D gene is named only where the DNA matches it firmly. Size is stated for part of the rows, as once, few or many counts, or as a class when the clone is expanded.

clone size	D gene	V gene	J gene	CDR3 DNA	CDR3 protein
NA	TRBD1	TRBV28	TRBJ1-2	TGTGCCAGCCGGGACAGGGACCTATCAAGGGGCTACACCTTC	CASRDRDLSRGYTF
NA	TRBD1	TRBV5-6	TRBJ1-5	TGTGCCAGCAGCCCGAGCAGACAGGGATACCAGCCCCAGCATTTT	CASSPSRQGYQPQHF
many	TRBD1	TRBV18	TRBJ1-2	TGTGCCAGCTCAGGACAGGGGACGGACTATGGCTACACCTTC	CASSGQGTDYGYTF
NA	NA	TRBV2	TRBJ2-1	TGTGCCAGCACTGGAGGGGTGGTACTCGATGAGCAGTTCTTC	CASTGGVVLDEQFF
NA	NA	TRBV7-2	TRBJ1-1	TGTGCCAGCAGCTTAGTGGCCGGTATGAACACTGAAGCTTTCTTT	CASSLVAGMNTEAFF
few	NA	TRBV25-1	TRBJ1-2	TGTGCCAGCAGTGAATTGCCGGGGGGCGGTTCGAAGGGCTACACCTTC	CASSELPGGGSKGYTF
few	NA	TRBV9	TRBJ1-1	TGTGCCAGCAGCGTAGACCCATCCGCACGGGGCACTGAAGCTTTCTTT	CASSVDPSARGTEAFF
many	NA	TRBV11-2	TRBJ1-2	TGTGCCAGCAGCGCAGCAGGGGACGGCGGGATCTATGGCTACACCTTC	CASSAAGDGGIYGYTF
NA	NA	TRBV3-1	TRBJ2-7	TGTGCCAGCAGCCAAATGGTGCCCTACGAGCAGTACTTC	CASSQMVPYEQYF
many	NA	TRBV20-1	TRBJ2-5	TGCAGTGCTATTACCAGCGATGAGACCCAGTACTTC	CSAITSDETQYF
few	NA	TRBV7-3	TRBJ1-2	TGTGCCAGCAGCGGAGGGGACCGCGCGCGCGGCTACACCTTC	CASSGGDRARGYTF
NA	NA	TRBV19	TRBJ2-1	TGTGCCAGTAGTCGGGCCCTCCTCGTCGATGAGCAGTTCTTC	CASSRALLVDEQFF
many	NA	TRBV5-1	TRBJ2-5	TGCGCCAGCAGCTTGGGTTTATGGATGGAGACCCAGTACTTC	CASSLGLWMETQYF
NA	NA	TRBV6-5	TRBJ1-4	TGTGCCAGCACAATGCACAGGGAAAGAAGTGAAAAACTGTTTTTT	CASTMHRERSEKLFF
many	NA	TRBV29-1	TRBJ1-2	TGCAGCGTAGGGCAGAACTATGGCTACACCTTC	CSVGQNYGYTF
NA	TRBD2	TRBV30	TRBJ2-7	TGTGCCTGGGATCCTAGCGGGTACCTACGAGGGCAGTACTTC	CAWDPSGYLRGQYF
few	NA	TRBV27	TRBJ1-1	TGTGCCAGCAGTTTTGTAGGGTTGAACACTGAAGCTTTCTTT	CASSFVGLNTEAFF
few	NA	TRBV11-2	TRBJ1-2	TGTGCCAGCAGCTCCATGAGGGAATACTATGGCTACACCTTC	CASSSMREYYGYTF
NA	NA	TRBV10-3	TRBJ1-5	TGTGCCATCAGGGCCAGGGGCAATCAGCCCCAGCATTTT	CAIRARGNQPQHF
NA	NA	TRBV4-1	TRBJ2-5	TGCGCCAGCAGCGCACAGGGTCAAGAGACCCAGTACTTC	CASSAQGQETQYF
few	NA	TRBV5-1	TRBJ2-3	TGCGCCAGCAGCTTGGAGGCTAGGATTACGCAGTATTTT	CASSLEARITQYF
few	NA	TRBV29-1	TRBJ2-6	TGCAGCGTTGTGGGGCAGGGGACTGGGGCCAACGTCCTGACTTTC	CSVVGQGTGANVLTF
many	NA	TRBV2	TRBJ1-5	TGTGCCAGCAGAGGGGCTCTACCGAACAATCAGCCCCAGCATTTT	CASRGALPNNQPQHF
NA	NA	TRBV4-3	TRBJ1-3	TGCGCCAGCAGCCAACCACACCTCTCTGGAAACACCATATATTTT	CASSQPHLSGNTIYF
few	TRBD1	TRBV10-3	TRBJ1-2	TGTGCCATCAGTGAGATGGGACAGGGGGACGGCTACACCTTC	CAISEMGQGDGYTF
NA	NA	TRBV29-1	TRBJ1-5	TGCAGCGTTGCACTCCATCGGAATCAGCCCCAGCATTTT	CSVALHRNQPQHF
many	NA	TRBV5-1	TRBJ2-2	TGCGCCAGCAGCTTCCCCGCTAGACGCGGGGAGCTGTTTTTT	CASSFPARRGELFF
many	NA	TRBV7-9	TRBJ1-6	TGTGCCAGCAGCTTAGGAGACGGGACGCGCAATTCACCCCTCCACTTT	CASSLGDGTRNSPLHF
many	TRBD1	TRBV6-2/TRBV6-3	TRBJ1-1	TGTGCCAGCAGTTTACAGGGGGCAGACACTGAAGCTTTCTTT	CASSLQGADTEAFF
NA	TRBD1	TRBV2	TRBJ1-6	TGTGCCAGCAGGAGACAGGGGGAGAATTCACCCCTCCACTTT	CASRRQGENSPLHF
few	NA	TRBV4-3	TRBJ1-1	TGCGCCAGCAGCCAAGTCTACCGGGATACTGAAGCTTTCTTT	CASSQVYRDTEAFF
many	NA	TRBV20-1	TRBJ2-5	TGCAGTGCTAGTCCCAGCGGACAAGAGACCCAGTACTTC	CSASPSGQETQYF
NA	NA	TRBV30	TRBJ1-6	TGTGCCTGGAGTCGGGGTCCCTCTCCCCTCCACTTT	CAWSRGPSPLHF
few	TRBD1	TRBV4-1	TRBJ2-2	TGCGCCAGCAGCCCCTCGGACAGGGGTTTCCCCGGGGAGCTGTTTTTT	CASSPSDRGFPGELFF
few	NA	TRBV5-1	TRBJ1-1	TGCGCCAGCAGCTTGTCGCAGGACACTGAAGCTTTCTTT	CASSLSQDTEAFF
few	TRBD1	TRBV6-2/TRBV6-3	TRBJ2-7	TGTGCCAGCAGTTACTCCTTCGACAGGGGGCACTCCTACGAGCAGTACTTC	CASSYSFDRGHSYEQYF
NA	NA	TRBV9	TRBJ2-2	TGTGCCAGCAGCGAACAGGGTTCCCAAGCACCCGGGGAGCTGTTTTTT	CASSEQGSQAPGELFF
NA	NA	TRBV7-9	TRBJ2-3	TGTGCCAGCAGCGCCTACTGGGGGACAGATACGCAGTATTTT	CASSAYWGTDTQYF
few	TRBD2	TRBV7-8	TRBJ2-7	TGTGCCAGTATACCCGGGACTAGCGTTACCTACGAGCAGTACTTC	CASIPGTSVTYEQYF
NA	TRBD1	TRBV6-6	TRBJ1-5	TGTGCCAGCAGTTCAGCAGGGGGAGGGGGCAATCAGCCCCAGCATTTT	CASSSAGGGGNQPQHF
NA	NA	TRBV3-1	TRBJ1-4	TGTGCCAGCAGCCAACGGGGGCGCGGGGGTAATGAAAAACTGTTTTTT	CASSQRGRGGNEKLFF
few	TRBD1	TRBV6-1	TRBJ2-1	TGTGCCAGCAGTGGACAGGGAACAGGCAATGAGCAGTTCTTC	CASSGQGTGNEQFF
few	NA	TRBV6-2/TRBV6-3	TRBJ2-3	TGTGCCAGCAGTTACTCAGCGATCTCGGGTACGCAGTATTTT	CASSYSAISGTQYF
many	NA	TRBV5-1	TRBJ1-1	TGCGCCAGCAGCTTGGACTCCCCGATGAACACTGAAGCTTTCTTT	CASSLDSPMNTEAFF
few	TRBD2	TRBV6-5	TRBJ2-7	TGTGCCAGCAAACGCGGGGGGGCCTCACCCACCTACGAGCAGTACTTC	CASKRGGASPTYEQYF
NA	NA	TRBV7-6	TRBJ2-1	TGTGCCAGCAGCCCGGGGCCGCGCCACAATGAGCAGTTCTTC	CASSPGPRHNEQFF
NA	NA	TRBV5-4	TRBJ2-1	TGTGCCAGCAGCTTGGGTGGGCGTGAGCAGTTCTTC	CASSLGGREQFF
few	NA	TRBV28	TRBJ1-4	TGTGCCAGCACCCACCTTAGTGGCGTGGGATATCGGTTTTTT	CASTHLSGVGYRFF
many	NA	TRBV4-1	TRBJ2-5	TGCGCCAGCAGCCAAGGTAGCGAGACCCAGTACTTC	CASSQGSETQYF
NA	NA	TRBV12-3/TRBV12-4	TRBJ1-2	TGTGCCAGCAGCCCAGGCCCATCTTATGGCTACACCTTC	CASSPGPSYGYTF
NA	TRBD1	TRBV12-3/TRBV12-4	TRBJ1-3	TGTGCCAGCAGACCGACCGGGACAGGGGGAAACACCATATATTTT	CASRPTGTGGNTIYF
few	NA	TRBV10-2	TRBJ2-3	TGCGCCAGCACCAGGGGTGATACGCAGTATTTT	CASTRGDTQYF
NA	TRBD2	TRBV3-1	TRBJ2-3	TGTGCCAGCAGCTTTAGCGGGGGCCCAGATACGCAGTATTTT	CASSFSGGPDTQYF
few	TRBD1	TRBV4-2	TRBJ2-7	TGTGCCAGCAGCCAAACAGGGGACTCCTACGAGCAGTACTTC	CASSQTGDSYEQYF
few	NA	TRBV7-6	TRBJ2-5	TGTGCCAGCCGACCGGACTTTCAAGAGACCCAGTACTTC	CASRPDFQETQYF
many	NA	TRBV7-9	TRBJ1-5	TGTGCCAGCAGCCCCGCCGCAGAACAGCCCCAGCATTTT	CASSPAAEQPQHF
NA	NA	TRBV5-1	TRBJ2-5	TGCGCCAGCAGCGTGCAGGGCCGGGAGACCCAGTACTTC	CASSVQGRETQYF